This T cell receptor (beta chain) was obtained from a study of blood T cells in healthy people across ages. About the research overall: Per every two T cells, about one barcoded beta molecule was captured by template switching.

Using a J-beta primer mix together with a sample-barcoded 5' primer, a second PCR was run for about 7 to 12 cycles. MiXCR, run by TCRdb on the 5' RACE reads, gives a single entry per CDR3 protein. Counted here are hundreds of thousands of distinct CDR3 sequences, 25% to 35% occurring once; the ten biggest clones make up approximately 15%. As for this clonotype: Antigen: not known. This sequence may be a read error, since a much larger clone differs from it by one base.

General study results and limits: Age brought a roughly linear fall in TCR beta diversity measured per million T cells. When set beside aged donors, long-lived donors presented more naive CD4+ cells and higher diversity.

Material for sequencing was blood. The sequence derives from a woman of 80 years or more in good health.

The CDR3 region has the DNA TGCAGTGCTTGCCCGACAGGGAGGGCCAAAGAGACCCAGTACTTC. Translating it yields CSACPTGRAKETQYF. V gene TRBV20-1 combines with J gene TRBJ2-5, with D perhaps TRBD1 or TRBD2 (7 bases each). CDR3 length: 15 residues. The V gene lost 5 bases and the J gene lost 3 bases, with 19 bases spanning the gap. Germline lookup yields CDR1 DFQATT and CDR2 SNEGSKA (reference sequence).